This TCR beta chain was recorded in a study of OX40 agonist ivuxolimab in advanced cancers. Turning to the study itself: Prior therapy, whether anti-PD-1, anti-PD-L1 or anti-CTLA-4, was allowed, and about 39% had some. Partial responses were achieved by three patients, of whom one had hepatocellular carcinoma and two had cutaneous melanoma.

Germline CDR1 is LNHDA and CDR2 is SQIVND (reference sequence). V was clipped by 8 bases and J by 1 base, with 11 bases between them. The CDR3 spans 13 residues. The table came from immunoSEQ multiplex PCR; TCRdb's copy has only in-frame clones and leaves some out. This table holds 50,000 to 65,000 clones, approximately 90% found once. The sequencing used CD4+ or CD8+ T cells sorted from blood, collected in a trial of the OX40 agonist ivuxolimab. The chain uses TRBV19 and TRBJ1-1, with D possibly TRBD1 on 5 matching bases. The receptor was derived from an adult with an advanced solid tumor such as melanoma, head and neck, liver or kidney cancer. CDR3 loop: CASVLGGNTEAFF. The CDR3 DNA follows: TGTGCCAGTGTCTTGGGGGGGAACACTGAAGCTTTCTTT.